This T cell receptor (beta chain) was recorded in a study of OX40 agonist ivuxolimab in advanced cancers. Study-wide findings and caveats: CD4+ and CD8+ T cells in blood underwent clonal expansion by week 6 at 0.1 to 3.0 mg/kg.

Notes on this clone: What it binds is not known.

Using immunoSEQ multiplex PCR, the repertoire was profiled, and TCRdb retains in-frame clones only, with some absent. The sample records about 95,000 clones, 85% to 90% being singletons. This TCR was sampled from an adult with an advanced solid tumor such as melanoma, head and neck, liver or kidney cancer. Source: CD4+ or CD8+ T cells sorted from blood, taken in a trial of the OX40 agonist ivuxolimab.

The CDR3 DNA reads TGTGCCAGCAGCCTCCCGGGGGGGGAAGCTTTCTTT. Protein sequence: CASSLPGGEAFF. This chain joins TRBV7-8 and TRBJ1-1, with a possible D match to TRBD1 (5 bases). This CDR3 has 12 amino acids. Trimming pared 5 bases from V and 8 bases from J, leaving 12 bases between. The germline V gene encodes CDR1 SGHVS and CDR2 FQNEAQ.